These T cell receptor beta chains were read from a single sample in a study of CXCR3-negative and CXCR3-positive naive CD8 T cells. TCRdb reprocessed the 5' RACE reads and reports one entry per CDR3 protein, with no DNA. This listing includes about 120,000 distinct CDR3 sequences. Specimen: naive CXCR3- CD8+ T cells from blood. These TCRs come from a human donor in good health. Some clones in this sample may be carry-over from other donors' samples. The CDR3 runs from the conserved cysteine through the conserved F or W. Each record gives: J gene, V gene, CDR3 protein.

>TRBJ2-5|TRBV5-6
CASSFGGPQETQYF
>TRBJ1-2|TRBV20-1
CSAGLQRHGANYGYTF
>TRBJ1-1|TRBV7-9
CASSLTGIQPEAFF
>TRBJ2-3|TRBV29-1
CSVGSSADTQYF
>TRBJ2-3|TRBV28
CASSPSDTQYF
>TRBJ1-2|TRBV5-6
CASSLDEGFSYGYTF
>TRBJ1-1|TRBV29-1
CSVEGTGVEAFF
>TRBJ2-3|TRBV5-1
CASSLEDRATDTQYF
>TRBJ2-3|TRBV12-3/TRBV12-4
CASATSGDSTDTQYF
>TRBJ2-1|TRBV6-2/TRBV6-3
CVSSYGMGHEQFF
>TRBJ1-1|TRBV19
CASSIAGTANTEAFF
>TRBJ1-1|TRBV23-1
CASTDRGFSTEAFF
>TRBJ1-6|TRBV27
CASSTVDAIGGTTFSSYNSPLHF
>TRBJ2-7|TRBV7-9
CASSPPSGGGSEQYF
>TRBJ1-1|TRBV9
CASSVAAGGYFEAFF
>TRBJ1-3|TRBV7-2
CASSLNGVLVQGPGNTIYF
>TRBJ1-1|TRBV29-1
CSVEDRENTEAFF
>TRBJ2-1|TRBV29-1
CSVVGGDILDEQFF
>TRBJ1-1|TRBV23-1
CASNGRGVVNTEAFF
>TRBJ2-7|TRBV6-6
CASSSGQGLYEQYF
>TRBJ1-3|TRBV7-6
CASSLARGKLSGNTIYF
>TRBJ2-3|TRBV10-3
CAISESSFLGDTQYF
>TRBJ2-7|TRBV28
CASSDGTSGITYEQYF
>TRBJ1-4|TRBV7-6
CASSRPGANEKLFF
>TRBJ2-1|TRBV4-3
CASSQDGGVGKDEQFF
>TRBJ2-1|TRBV20-1
CSARDWLAGGHSYNEQFF
>TRBJ2-7|TRBV5-1
CASSLDRGFGYEQYF
>TRBJ1-4|TRBV29-1
CSVVIPTSTNEKLFF
>TRBJ1-1|TRBV30
CAWSDGQGVEAFF
>TRBJ2-1|TRBV7-3
CASSLSGRRSYNEQFF
>TRBJ2-7|TRBV28
CASSDPGQVNEQYF
>TRBJ2-2|TRBV29-1
CSVDLGGDTGELFF
>TRBJ2-1|TRBV21-1
CAGGSDTKRPFSFRASYNEQFF
>TRBJ2-7|TRBV6-5
CASSTGLAGAVYEQYF
>TRBJ1-4|TRBV4-1
CASSQEHWAGNEKLFF
>TRBJ2-7|TRBV28
CAISPRGHRTYEQYF
>TRBJ2-7|TRBV29-1
CSVVESYEQYF
>TRBJ2-5|TRBV28
CASSLRREGSQETQYF
>TRBJ2-2|TRBV2
CASSTQGLAGEHNTGELFF
>TRBJ2-7|TRBV25-1
CASSVALYEQYF
>TRBJ2-1|TRBV29-1
CSVEDSSSSYNEQFF
>TRBJ2-7|TRBV6-1
CASSESVGGTYEQYF
>TRBJ2-1|TRBV20-1
CSAPDAADAYNEQFF
>TRBJ1-1|TRBV29-1
CSASQDGTEAFF
>TRBJ2-4|TRBV7-8
CASSLLEAKNIQYF
>TRBJ2-1|TRBV2
CARGSYNEQFF
>TRBJ2-7|TRBV5-1
CASSLRGGVHEQYF
>TRBJ1-6|TRBV11-2
CASPDSPNSPLHF
>TRBJ2-3|TRBV28
CASSFEAGGLPTDTQYF
>TRBJ2-5|TRBV19
CASSIDRTSGRETQYF
>TRBJ2-3|TRBV29-1
CSVEGLGLKADTQYF
>TRBJ2-7|TRBV29-1
CSVLAGWSSYEQYF
>TRBJ2-3|TRBV10-3
CAISDHGQGSDTQYF
>TRBJ1-2|TRBV13
CASSVGGQLNYGYTF